One T cell receptor beta chain is described in this entry. The sample originates from a study of PD-1 blockade in mismatch repair-deficient tumors. For the study at large: Patients had over ten mismatch repair-deficient cancer types and were previously treated and progressing.

CDR1 is SGHTA and CDR2 is FQGNSA in the germline V gene. The CDR3 contains 16 residues. The V and J ends lost 5 bases and 0 bases respectively, with 16 bases between them. Using immunoSEQ multiplex PCR, the repertoire was profiled, and TCRdb retains in-frame clones only, with some absent. Here the sample spans about 100,000 clones, 82% being singletons. The source of this sequence is an adult with mismatch repair-deficient cancer. The material sequenced was peripheral blood, taken roughly eight months after starting pembrolizumab. The rearrangement links TRBV7-2 to TRBJ1-2; TRBD1 might be the D (5 bases). The CDR3 coding sequence is TGTGCCAGCAGCGGGGGTGGGGTAGTAGCTAACTATGGCTACACCTTC. Residues: CASSGGGVVANYGYTF.